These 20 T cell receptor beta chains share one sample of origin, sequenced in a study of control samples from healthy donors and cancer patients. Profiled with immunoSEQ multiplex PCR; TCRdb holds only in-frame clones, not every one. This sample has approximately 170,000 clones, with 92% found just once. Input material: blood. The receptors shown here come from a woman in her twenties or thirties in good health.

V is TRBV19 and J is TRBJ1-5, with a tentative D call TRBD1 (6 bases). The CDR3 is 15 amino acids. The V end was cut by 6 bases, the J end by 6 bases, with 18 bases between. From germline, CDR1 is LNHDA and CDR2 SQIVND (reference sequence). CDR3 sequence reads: CASRGIGGLFQPQHF. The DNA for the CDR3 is TGTGCCAGTAGAGGGATAGGGGGACTATTTCAGCCCCAGCATTTT.

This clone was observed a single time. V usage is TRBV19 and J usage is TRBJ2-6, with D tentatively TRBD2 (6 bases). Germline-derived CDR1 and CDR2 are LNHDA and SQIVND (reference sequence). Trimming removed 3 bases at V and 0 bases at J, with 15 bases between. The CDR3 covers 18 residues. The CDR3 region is CASSMGLQTSSGANVLTF. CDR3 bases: TGTGCCAGTAGTATGGGACTGCAGACTAGCTCTGGGGCCAACGTCCTGACTTTC. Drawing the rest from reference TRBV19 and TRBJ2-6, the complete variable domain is DGGITQSPKYLFRKEGQNVTLSCEQNLNHDAMYWYRQDPGQGLRLIYYSQIVNDFQKGDIAEGYSVSREKKESFPLTVTSAQKNPTAFYLCASSMGLQTSSGANVLTFGAGSRLTVL.

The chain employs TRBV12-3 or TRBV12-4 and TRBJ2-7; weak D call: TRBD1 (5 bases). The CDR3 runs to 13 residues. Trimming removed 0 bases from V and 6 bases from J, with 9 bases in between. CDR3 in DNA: TGTGCCAGCAGTTTAGCGCTAACAGGCGAGCAGTACTTC. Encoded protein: CASSLALTGEQYF.

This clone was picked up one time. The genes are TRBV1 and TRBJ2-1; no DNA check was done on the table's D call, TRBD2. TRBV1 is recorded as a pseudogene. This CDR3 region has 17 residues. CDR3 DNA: TGCACCAGCAGCCAAGATTGTAGCGGGAGATCGATGGATGAGCAGTTCTTC. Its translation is CTSSQDCSGRSMDEQFF.

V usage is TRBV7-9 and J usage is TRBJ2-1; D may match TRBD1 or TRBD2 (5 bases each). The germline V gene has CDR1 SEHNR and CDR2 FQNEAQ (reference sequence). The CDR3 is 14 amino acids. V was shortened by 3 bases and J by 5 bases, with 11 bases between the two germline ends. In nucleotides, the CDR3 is TGTGCCAGCAGCTTTTGGGACGGCAACAATGAGCAGTTCTTC. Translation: CASSFWDGNNEQFF.

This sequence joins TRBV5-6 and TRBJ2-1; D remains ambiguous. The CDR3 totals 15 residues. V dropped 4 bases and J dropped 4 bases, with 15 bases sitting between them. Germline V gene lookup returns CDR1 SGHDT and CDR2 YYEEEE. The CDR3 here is CASSRGPSPYNEQFF. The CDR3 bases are TGTGCCAGCAGCCGAGGACCGTCCCCATACAATGAGCAGTTCTTC. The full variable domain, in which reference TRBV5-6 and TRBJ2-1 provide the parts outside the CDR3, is DAGVTQSPTHLIKTRGQQVTLRCSPKSGHDTVSWYQQALGQGPQFIFQYYEEEERQRGNFPDRFSGHQFPNYSSELNVNALLLGDSALYLCASSRGPSPYNEQFFGPGTRLTVL.

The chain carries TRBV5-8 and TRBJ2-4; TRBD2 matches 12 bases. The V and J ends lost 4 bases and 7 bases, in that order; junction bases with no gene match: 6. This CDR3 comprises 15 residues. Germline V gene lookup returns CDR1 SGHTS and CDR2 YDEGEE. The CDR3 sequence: CASSQLAGGVNIQYF. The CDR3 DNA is TGTGCCAGCAGCCAACTAGCGGGAGGTGTTAACATTCAGTACTTC. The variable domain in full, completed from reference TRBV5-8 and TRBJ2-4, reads EAGVTQSPTHLIKTRGQQATLRCSPISGHTSVYWYQQALGLGLQFLLWYDEGEERNRGNFPPRFSGRQFPNYSSELNVNALELEDSALYLCASSQLAGGVNIQYFGAGTRLSVL.

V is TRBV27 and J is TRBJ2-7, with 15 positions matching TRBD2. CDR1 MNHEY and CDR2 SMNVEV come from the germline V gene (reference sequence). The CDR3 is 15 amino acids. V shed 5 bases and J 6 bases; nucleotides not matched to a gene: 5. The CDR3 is CASSLGTSGRSEQYF. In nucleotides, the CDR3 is TGTGCCAGCAGTCTCGGGACTAGCGGGAGGAGCGAGCAGTACTTC.

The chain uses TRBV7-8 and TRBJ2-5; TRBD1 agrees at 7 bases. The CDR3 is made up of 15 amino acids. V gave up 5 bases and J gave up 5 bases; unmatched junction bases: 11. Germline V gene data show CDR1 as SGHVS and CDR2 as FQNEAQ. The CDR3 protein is CASSQRPRQGETQYF. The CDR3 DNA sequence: TGTGCCAGCAGCCAACGTCCTAGACAGGGTGAGACCCAGTACTTC.

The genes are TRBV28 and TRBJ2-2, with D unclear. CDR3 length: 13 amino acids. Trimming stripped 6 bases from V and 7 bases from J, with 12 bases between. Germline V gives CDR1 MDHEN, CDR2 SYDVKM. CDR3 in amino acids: CASSQTVIGELFF. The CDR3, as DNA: TGTGCCAGCAGCCAAACAGTGATCGGGGAGCTGTTTTTT.

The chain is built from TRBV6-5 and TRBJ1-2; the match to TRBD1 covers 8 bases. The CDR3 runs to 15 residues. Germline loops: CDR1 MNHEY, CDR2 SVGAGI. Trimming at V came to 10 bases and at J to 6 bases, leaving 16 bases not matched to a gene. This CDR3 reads CATLLITTGVNGYTF. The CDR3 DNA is TGTGCCACCCTCCTGATTACGACAGGGGTGAATGGCTACACCTTC.

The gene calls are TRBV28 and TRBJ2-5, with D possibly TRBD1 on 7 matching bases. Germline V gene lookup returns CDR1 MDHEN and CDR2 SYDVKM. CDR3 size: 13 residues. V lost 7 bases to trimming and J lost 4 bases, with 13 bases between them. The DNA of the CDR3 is TGTGCCAGCACCACAGGGGAGGCAGAGACCCAGTACTTC. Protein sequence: CASTTGEAETQYF.

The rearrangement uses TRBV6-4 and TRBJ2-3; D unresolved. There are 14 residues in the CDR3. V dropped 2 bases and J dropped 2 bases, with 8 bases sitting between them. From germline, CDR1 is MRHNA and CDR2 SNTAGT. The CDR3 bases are TGTGCCAGCAGTGACGATGGGTCCACAGATACGCAGTATTTT. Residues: CASSDDGSTDTQYF.

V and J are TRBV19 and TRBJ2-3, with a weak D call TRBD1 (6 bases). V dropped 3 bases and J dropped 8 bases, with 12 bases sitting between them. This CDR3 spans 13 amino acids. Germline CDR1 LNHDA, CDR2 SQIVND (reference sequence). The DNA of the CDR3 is TGTGCCAGTAGTATTAACAGGGCTTTTACGCAGTATTTT. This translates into CASSINRAFTQYF.

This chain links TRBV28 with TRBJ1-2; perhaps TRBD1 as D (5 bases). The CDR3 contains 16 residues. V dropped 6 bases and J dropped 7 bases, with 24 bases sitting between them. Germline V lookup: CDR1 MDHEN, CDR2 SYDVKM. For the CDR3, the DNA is TGTGCCAGCAGCCGACGGGGGGGTCCCCTCAGGACTGGCTACACCTTC. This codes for CASSRRGGPLRTGYTF.

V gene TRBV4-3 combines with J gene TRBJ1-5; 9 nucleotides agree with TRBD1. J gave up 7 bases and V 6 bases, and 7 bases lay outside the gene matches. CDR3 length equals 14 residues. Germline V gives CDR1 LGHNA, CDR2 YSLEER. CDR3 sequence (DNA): TGCGCCAGCAGTCGGGACAGGGTGGGGCAGCCCCAGCATTTT. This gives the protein CASSRDRVGQPQHF.

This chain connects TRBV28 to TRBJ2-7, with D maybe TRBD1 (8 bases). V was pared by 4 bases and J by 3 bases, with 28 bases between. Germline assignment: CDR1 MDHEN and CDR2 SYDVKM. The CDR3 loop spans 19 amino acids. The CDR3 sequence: CASSSNLGQAGTKHYEQYF. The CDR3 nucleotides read TGTGCCAGCAGTTCAAACCTGGGACAGGCGGGGACTAAGCACTACGAGCAGTACTTC. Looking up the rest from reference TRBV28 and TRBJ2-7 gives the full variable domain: DVKVTQSSRYLVKRTGEKVFLECVQDMDHENMFWYRQDPGLGLRLIYFSYDVKMKEKGDIPEGYSVSREKKERFSLILESASTNQTSMYLCASSSNLGQAGTKHYEQYFGPGTRLTVT.

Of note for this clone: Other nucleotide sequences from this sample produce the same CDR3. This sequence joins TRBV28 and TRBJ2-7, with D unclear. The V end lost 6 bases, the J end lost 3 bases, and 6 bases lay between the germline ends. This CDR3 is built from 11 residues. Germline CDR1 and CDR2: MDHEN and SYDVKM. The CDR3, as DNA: TGTGCCAGCAGCCGGCGCTACGAGCAGTACTTC. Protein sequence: CASSRRYEQYF. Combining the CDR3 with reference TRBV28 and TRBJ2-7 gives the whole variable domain DVKVTQSSRYLVKRTGEKVFLECVQDMDHENMFWYRQDPGLGLRLIYFSYDVKMKEKGDIPEGYSVSREKKERFSLILESASTNQTSMYLCASSRRYEQYFGPGTRLTVT.

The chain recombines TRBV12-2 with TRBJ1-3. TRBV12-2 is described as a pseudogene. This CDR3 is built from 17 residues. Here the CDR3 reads CASRLVLIEGSGNTIYF. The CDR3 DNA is TGTGCAAGTCGCTTAGTTTTAATAGAGGGCTCTGGAAACACCATATATTTT.

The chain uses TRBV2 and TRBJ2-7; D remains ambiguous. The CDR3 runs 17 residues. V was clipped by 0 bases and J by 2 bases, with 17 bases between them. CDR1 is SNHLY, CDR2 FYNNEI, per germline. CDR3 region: CASSEAGGSLYTYEQYF. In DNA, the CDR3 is TGTGCCAGCAGTGAAGCTGGCGGATCGCTCTATACCTACGAGCAGTACTTC.